The T cell receptor (beta chain) described here comes from a study of cytomegalovirus exposure and HLA in healthy donors. Findings and limits, study-wide: A cluster of highly shared sequence variants was likely a sequencing artifact. A reported reduction in N-insertions relative to the roughly 700-donor mean was seen in an Asian-associated ancestry cluster in a later analysis. Researchers counted around 150 TCR beta chains as cytomegalovirus-associated. The study carried out a later analysis of TCR beta sequences. It associated around 17,000 of them with specific HLA alleles at a false discovery rate of 0.05.

Concerning this clone: Its antigen is unidentified.

Per the germline V gene, CDR1 is SGDLS and CDR2 is YYNGEE. CDR3 length equals 16 residues. V shed 2 bases, J shed 1 base, and the junction held 5 bases outside the gene matches. PCR employed 60 Vbeta and 13 Jbeta primers. Measured with immunoSEQ multiplex PCR; TCRdb has only the in-frame clones, and not every one. This repertoire shows around 150,000 clones, around 80% found once; its top ten account for 6.5% to 8%. This chain joins TRBV9 and TRBJ1-4, with TRBD1 matching 7 bases. Sequencing was performed on PBMCs. The clonotype was recovered from a man between 40 and 49 years old in good health and CMV-seropositive. This chain's CDR3 is CASSVQGERTNEKLFF. As DNA, the CDR3 is TGTGCCAGCAGCGTCCAGGGGGAGAGAACTAATGAAAAACTGTTTTTT. Filled out from reference TRBV9 and TRBJ1-4, the complete variable domain reads DSGVTQTPKHLITATGQRVTLRCSPRSGDLSVYWYQQSLDQGLQFLIQYYNGEERAKGNILERFSAQQFPDLHSELNLSSLELGDSALYFCASSVQGERTNEKLFFGSGTQLSVL.